This TCR beta chain came from a study of blood T cell repertoires in COVID-19. On the study more broadly: Acute and convalescent COVID-19 specimens originated in the United States, Italy and Spain. In each case, the material was cDNA or gDNA derived from T cells, B-cell-depleted T cells, or PBMCs.

Using immunoSEQ multiplex PCR, the repertoire was profiled, and TCRdb retains in-frame clones only, with some absent. The repertoire holds under 150,000 clones, with approximately 84% as singletons. The CDR3 runs to 15 residues. Losses at the gene ends were 7 bases for V and 5 bases for J; bases not matched to a gene: 7. The germline CDR1 and CDR2 sequences are MNHEY and SVGAGI. The sample taken for sequencing was PBMCs or T cells enriched from blood (not recorded which). The TCR sequence derives from a man in his forties or fifties in a cohort exposed to, infected with or recovered from COVID-19 (not recorded which). The J gene is TRBJ2-2, the V gene TRBV6-5, with 10 bases that match TRBD1. CDR3 nucleotide sequence: TGTGCCAGCACCGCCGGGACAGGGGTTACCGGGGAGCTGTTTTTT. It yields the protein CASTAGTGVTGELFF.